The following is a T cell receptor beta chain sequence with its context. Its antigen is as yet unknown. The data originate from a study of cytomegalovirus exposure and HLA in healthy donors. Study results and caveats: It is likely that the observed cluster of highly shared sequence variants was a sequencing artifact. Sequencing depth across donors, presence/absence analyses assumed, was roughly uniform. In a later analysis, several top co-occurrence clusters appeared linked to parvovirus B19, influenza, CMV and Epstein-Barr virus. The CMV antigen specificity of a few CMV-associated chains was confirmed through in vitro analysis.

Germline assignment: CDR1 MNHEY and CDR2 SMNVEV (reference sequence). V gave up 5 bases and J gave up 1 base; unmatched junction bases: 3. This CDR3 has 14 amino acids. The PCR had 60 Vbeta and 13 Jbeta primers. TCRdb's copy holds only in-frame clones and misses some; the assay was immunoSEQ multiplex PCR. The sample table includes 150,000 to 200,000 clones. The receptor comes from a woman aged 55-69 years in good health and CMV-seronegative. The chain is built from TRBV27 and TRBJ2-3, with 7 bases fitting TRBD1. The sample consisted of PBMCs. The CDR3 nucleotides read TGTGCCAGCAGTCTCACAGGGGGCACAGATACGCAGTATTTT. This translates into CASSLTGGTDTQYF.